Listed below are T cell receptor beta chains from one sample, sequenced in a study of blood T cell repertoires in COVID-19. Sequencing used immunoSEQ multiplex PCR; TCRdb keeps in-frame clones, though not all of them. The table has some 56,000 clones, around 70% seen once. Sequencing used peripheral blood. These receptors came from a woman aged 45-65 years with active or convalescent COVID-19. The conserved cysteine and the conserved F or W are not part of the CDR3 here. Fields, in order: V gene, J gene, CDR3 length, CDR3 protein.

>TRBV15|TRBJ1-5|13
ATSLSGWANQPQH
>TRBV3-1/TRBV3-2|TRBJ2-7|14
ASSQDRASGRNEQY
>TRBV19|TRBJ1-5|11
ASKAQGRQPQH
>TRBV28|TRBJ2-7|13
ASSTRQGGAYEQY
>TRBV3-1/TRBV3-2|TRBJ2-3|15
ASSRQHRTASTDTQY
>TRBV7-2|TRBJ2-7|13
ASSLAPGLGYEQY
>TRBV5-1|TRBJ2-7|12
ASSFNRGIYEQY
>TRBV28|TRBJ1-5|12
ASRVQGANQPQH
>TRBV5-1|TRBJ2-1|14
ASSFLAGGMGNEQF
>TRBV28|TRBJ2-7|14
ASCQDGWGRSGEQY
>TRBV28|TRBJ1-5|16
ASSFSLGRGFGNQPQH
>TRBV3-1/TRBV3-2|TRBJ2-5|13
ASSPPDRNQETQY
>TRBV6-6|TRBJ2-7|11
ASRLGLNYEQY
>TRBV5-4|TRBJ2-1|15
ASSLGGLAGAYNEQF
>TRBV3-1/TRBV3-2|TRBJ2-1|10
ASSHRGVEQF
>TRBV5-1|TRBJ2-2|15
ASSFGLAGVLGGELF
>TRBV4-1|TRBJ2-7|15
ASSQGTSGEGTYEQY
>TRBV11-2|TRBJ1-1|12
ASSKPGVDTEAF
>TRBV7-2|TRBJ2-7|13
ASSLLPGLSYEQY
>TRBV10-3|TRBJ1-5|13
AISNWTGRNQPQH
>TRBV2|TRBJ1-4|12
ASRGQGGNEKLF
>TRBV2|TRBJ1-4|13
ASSTDRERGEKLF
>TRBV2|TRBJ2-7|11
ASTGVSSYEQY
>TRBV10-3|TRBJ1-4|11
ATGRDRVEKLF
>TRBV19|TRBJ2-7|12
ASSIMNRGVEQY
>TRBV29-1|TRBJ2-1|14
SANTGPLLSYNEQF
>TRBV10-2|TRBJ2-5|13
ASSDQLAGDETQY
>TRBV19|TRBJ1-2|10
ASSPPGYGYT
>TRBV27|TRBJ2-7|12
ASSLSTVAAEQY
>TRBV7-2|TRBJ2-1|12
ASSSRTGGLEQF
>TRBV4-1|TRBJ2-7|12
ASSPKGGADEQY